This T cell receptor beta chain was documented in a study of read filtering for tumor transcriptome and immune sequencing. About the research overall: Patients were around 17 male and 11 to 15 female, mean age 65.9 years, range roughly 45 to 85. Revised staging placed eight or nine patients in R-ISS I, approximately 16 in II, six or seven in III. Study-wide results and limits: Even smaller IR-seq throughput identified most shared clonotypes. Dropping single-read clonotypes raised IR-seq and RNA-seq shared-clonotype correlation.

The library was built from roughly 400 ng RNA with molecular barcoded adaptors for alpha/delta and beta/gamma chains. TCRdb passed the reads through MiXCR, listing each CDR3 protein once. This table holds tens of thousands of distinct CDR3 sequences, roughly 19% found once. This clonotype showed up just a few times. Its antigen is not identified. Germline loops: CDR1 SNHLY, CDR2 FYNNEI. The CDR3 is 14 residues long. Sequencing was done on a sample of a population of CD138-negative cells sorted from bone marrow. The sequence was obtained from a donor older than 35 with multiple myeloma. The chain has TRBV2 and TRBJ1-1; 7 bases agree with TRBD1. DNA of the CDR3: TGTGCTGATGCAGGGGGTGGCATGAACACTGAAGCTTTCTTT. Its protein product is CADAGGGMNTEAFF.